The next 4 T cell receptor beta chains were all read from a single sample in a study of T cell repertoires in cytomegalovirus infection. MiXCR, run by TCRdb on the reads, gives a single entry per CDR3 protein. The sample has 680,000 or so distinct CDR3 sequences, about 30% seen once. For these receptors, no antigen is known. Sequencing was performed on cultured PBMCs, taken from culture after CMV antigen stimulation. These receptors originate from a human donor in good health (CMV status not recorded). Some clones in this sample may be carry-over from other donors' samples.

This clonotype has only a few counts. The V and J genes are TRBV7-2 and TRBJ1-2; 12 bases match TRBD1. The CDR3 is 17 residues long. J lost 7 bases, V lost 3 bases, and 12 bases had no gene match. Germline values: CDR1 SGHTA, CDR2 FQGNSA. Here the CDR3 DNA reads TGTGCCAGCAGCTTGGGACAGGGGGCGCAGGGATTCGGTGGCTACACCTTC. It translates to CASSLGQGAQGFGGYTF.

The chain uses TRBV20-1 and TRBJ1-5; the D is unclear. The germline gives CDR1 DFQATT, CDR2 SNEGSKA (reference sequence). Trimming pared 7 bases from V and 5 bases from J, leaving 12 bases between. CDR3 size: 12 residues. DNA of the CDR3: TGCAGTGGAAGACGCGGGGATCAGCCCCAGCATTTT. This sequence encodes CSGRRGDQPQHF.

This chain connects TRBV7-8 to TRBJ2-1; no clear D. Trimming removed 2 bases at V and 4 bases at J, with 15 bases between. This CDR3 region has 16 residues. CDR1 and CDR2 from the germline V gene are SGHVS and FQNEAQ. CDR3 loop: CASSLLPGPPYNEQFF. The CDR3 coding sequence is TGTGCCAGCAGCTTACTCCCCGGTCCCCCTTACAATGAGCAGTTCTTC.

The chain employs TRBV29-1 and TRBJ1-2; D perhaps matches TRBD1 (5 bases). Trimming cost V 7 bases and J 3 bases, with 24 bases left between them. Germline CDR1 and CDR2: SQVTM and ANQGSEA. CDR3 length: 16 amino acids. The CDR3, as DNA: TGCAGCGCTAAGCAGGGATTTGTGGGCTCGGACTATGGCTACACCTTC. This codes for CSAKQGFVGSDYGYTF.